A single sample gave rise to the 18 T cell receptor beta chains below, sequenced in a study of T cell repertoires in cytomegalovirus infection. One entry per CDR3 protein, called by TCRdb with MiXCR from the reads. The sample yields more than 350,000 distinct CDR3 sequences, about a third seen once. Sequencing was done on a sample of PBMCs. Every receptor here comes from a human donor in good health (CMV status not recorded). Some clones in this sample may be carry-over from other donors' samples.

There are many counts of this clonotype. The rearrangement links TRBV20-1 to TRBJ2-3; 8 bases map to TRBD2. This CDR3 is built from 16 residues. J lost 0 bases, V lost 2 bases, and 7 bases had no gene match. CDR1 and CDR2 from the germline V gene are DFQATT and SNEGSKA (reference sequence). The DNA of the CDR3 is TGCAGTGCTAGATCCAAACTAGCGGCTAGCACAGATACGCAGTATTTT. It translates to CSARSKLAASTDTQYF.

This clonotype showed up just a few times. CDR3 amino acids: CASSGGSLYNEQFF. CDR3 in DNA: TGTGCCAGCAGTGGCGGATCCCTCTACAATGAGCAGTTCTTC. This rearrangement joins TRBV2 to TRBJ2-1; D ambiguous. This CDR3 contains 14 residues. Trimming took off 4 bases at V and 3 bases at J, with 10 bases between the two ends. CDR1 and CDR2 (germline): SNHLY, FYNNEI.

Ten or more counts support this clonotype. The V call is TRBV7-2, the J call TRBJ1-3, with 7 bases identical to TRBD1. Germline V lookup: CDR1 SGHTA, CDR2 FQGNSA. The CDR3 contains 15 residues. V was pared by 3 bases and J by 0 bases, with 2 bases of the junction left unmatched. CDR3 DNA sequence: TGTGCCAGCAGCTTGGACAGGCGCTCTGGAAACACCATATATTTT. Translated: CASSLDRRSGNTIYF.

The J gene is TRBJ2-2, the V gene TRBV7-3, with 7 bases aligning to TRBD2. Germline values: CDR1 SGHTA, CDR2 FQGTGA. Unmatched junction bases numbered 5, after V lost 5 bases and J lost 2 bases. CDR3 size: 15 residues. CDR3 in DNA: TGTGCCAGCAGCCCGGGAGGAGGAAACACCGGGGAGCTGTTTTTT. Amino acid sequence: CASSPGGGNTGELFF.

In its sample, this clonotype was seen many times. The rearrangement joins TRBV18 to TRBJ2-5, with a tentative D call TRBD1 (5 bases). The CDR3 has 13 amino acids. Germline CDR1 is KGHSH and CDR2 is LQKENI. Trimming pared 0 bases from V and 4 bases from J, leaving 6 bases between. CDR3 region: CASSPPGRETQYF. The CDR3 DNA sequence: TGTGCCAGCTCACCACCGGGGCGAGAGACCCAGTACTTC.

In regard to this clonotype: This clone may be a read error of a much larger clone one base away. In this CDR3 the conserved last residue, phenylalanine or tryptophan, is missing, so a read error is likely. The chain recombines TRBV12-3 or TRBV12-4 with TRBJ1-1; no clear D gene. This CDR3 is 11 amino acids long. The DNA for the CDR3 is TGTGCCAGCAGTCCGAACAATGAAGCTTTCCTT. It translates to CASSPNNEAFL.

The V and J genes are TRBV7-2 and TRBJ2-5, with TRBD2 identical over 9 bases. The germline gives CDR1 SGHTA, CDR2 FQGNSA. This CDR3 is 16 amino acids long. V gave up 4 bases and J gave up 0 bases; unmatched junction bases: 6. The CDR3 DNA is TGTGCCAGCAGCTCACGACTAGCGGAGTACCAAGAGACCCAGTACTTC. This sequence encodes CASSSRLAEYQETQYF.

This chain uses TRBV29-1 with TRBJ1-1; D is perhaps TRBD1 (6 bases). Germline CDR1 reads SQVTM; CDR2 reads ANQGSEA. The CDR3 length is 14 residues. Trimming removed 0 bases from V and 0 bases from J, with 8 bases in between. In DNA, the CDR3 is TGCAGCGTTGAAGACAGGGGAATGAACACTGAAGCTTTCTTT. As protein: CSVEDRGMNTEAFF. The whole variable domain, remainder taken from reference TRBV29-1 and TRBJ1-1, is SAVISQKPSRDICQRGTSLTIQCQVDSQVTMMFWYRQQPGQSLTLIATANQGSEATYESGFVIDKFPISRPNLTFSTLTVSNMSPEDSSIYLCSVEDRGMNTEAFFGQGTRLTVV.

This clonotype was counted at least ten times. This chain joins TRBV6-5 and TRBJ2-6, with D perhaps matching TRBD2 (6 bases). V shed 6 bases and J shed 3 bases, with 12 bases lying between them. Germline CDR1 is MNHEY and CDR2 is SVGAGI. The CDR3 is 15 residues long. CDR3 sequence reads: CASRKEGSGANVLTF. In DNA, the CDR3 is TGTGCCAGCAGAAAGGAGGGAAGTGGGGCCAACGTCCTGACTTTC.

The gene calls are TRBV4-1 and TRBJ1-2; D remains ambiguous. V lost 0 bases and J 8 bases, leaving 16 bases between the germline ends. The CDR3 sequence is 15 residues long. Germline lookup yields CDR1 MGHRA and CDR2 YSYEKL. The CDR3 DNA reads TGCGCCAGCAGCCAAGATGATAGGCCTTCGGGGGGCTACACCTTC. It codes for CASSQDDRPSGGYTF.

The chain joins TRBV15 to TRBJ1-4; tentative D call: TRBD1 (6 bases). Germline V lookup: CDR1 LNHNV, CDR2 YYDKDF (reference sequence). Trimming cost V 0 bases and J 7 bases, with 12 bases left between them. The CDR3 is 15 amino acids. Here the CDR3 DNA reads TGTGCCACCAGCAGAGATAAAGGGGGTGGTGAAAAACTGTTTTTT. As protein: CATSRDKGGGEKLFF.

This clonotype was seen many times. The rearrangement uses TRBV7-6 and TRBJ2-3; 10 positions match TRBD1. CDR1 SGHVS and CDR2 FNYEAQ come from the germline V gene. CDR3 length: 17 amino acids. Unmatched junction bases numbered 14, after V lost 5 bases and J lost 6 bases. In nucleotides, the CDR3 is TGTGCCAGCAGCCTTTCACCGGGGACAGGGGCGGCGGATACGCAGTATTTT. It translates to CASSLSPGTGAADTQYF.

This clonotype has just one count. This chain links TRBV20-1 with TRBJ1-2; weak D call: TRBD1 (6 bases). V was pared by 5 bases and J by 0 bases, with 13 bases between. Per the germline V gene, CDR1 is DFQATT and CDR2 is SNEGSKA (reference sequence). The CDR3 covers 14 residues. DNA of the CDR3: TGCAGTGCTCGAGGGGGGGAAACTAACTATGGCTACACCTTC. It translates to CSARGGETNYGYTF.

This rearrangement joins TRBV5-1 to TRBJ1-6, with D possibly being TRBD1 (5 bases). This CDR3 region has 16 residues. Trimming removed 0 bases from V and 4 bases from J, with 11 bases in between. In germline, CDR1 is SGHRS, CDR2 YFSETQ. In DNA, the CDR3 is TGCGCCAGCAGCTTGGTCCCTCGACAGTATAATTCACCCCTCCACTTT. Protein sequence: CASSLVPRQYNSPLHF.

The chain has TRBV6-6 and TRBJ1-2; the D gene is possibly TRBD1 (5 bases). Germline V gives CDR1 MNHNY, CDR2 SVGAGI (reference sequence). V was shortened by 8 bases and J by 2 bases, with 15 bases between the two germline ends. This CDR3 is built from 14 residues. This CDR3 reads CASLLTALNYGYTF. The CDR3 coding sequence is TGTGCCAGCTTACTGACAGCTCTCAACTATGGCTACACCTTC.

This clonotype was detected ten times or more. The chain recombines TRBV7-3 with TRBJ2-3; possibly TRBD1 for D (5 bases). The germline V gene has CDR1 SGHTA and CDR2 FQGTGA. The CDR3 totals 14 residues. V was cut by 5 bases and J by 6 bases, with 15 bases left in between. The CDR3 loop reads CASSRTRSSDTQYF. For the CDR3, the DNA is TGTGCCAGCAGCCGGACACGGAGTTCCGATACGCAGTATTTT. Variable domain in full (rest from reference TRBV7-3 and TRBJ2-3): GAGVSQTPSNKVTEKGKYVELRCDPISGHTALYWYRQSLGQGPEFLIYFQGTGAADDSGLPNDRFFAVRPEGSVSTLKIQRTERGDSAVYLCASSRTRSSDTQYFGPGTRLTVL.

The CDR3 spells CASSYPTGPTNEKLFF. DNA of the CDR3: TGTGCCAGCAGCTACCCGACAGGGCCTACTAATGAAAAACTGTTTTTT. The V and J genes are TRBV7-8 and TRBJ1-4, with TRBD1 matching over 7 bases. The CDR3 covers 16 residues. The germline V gene encodes CDR1 SGHVS and CDR2 FQNEAQ. Losses at the gene ends were 4 bases for V and 2 bases for J; bases not matched to a gene: 7.

The sample holds a few counts of this clonotype. This chain joins TRBV7-6 and TRBJ1-2; D unclear. CDR1 and CDR2 (germline): SGHVS, FNYEAQ. CDR3 size: 13 residues. V lost 1 base, J lost 6 bases, and 9 bases lay in between. This CDR3 is CASSLVQADGYTF. As DNA, the CDR3 is TGTGCCAGCAGCTTAGTGCAAGCGGATGGCTACACCTTC.